This T cell receptor beta chain was observed in a study of T-cell reconstitution after alpha-beta-depleted transplantation in children (dated by TCRdb to 2016 to 2017). Some background on the complete study: Using TCR repertoire profiling, the study quantitatively followed how T-cell immune reconstitution unfolded in children after TCRalphabeta/CD19-depleted allogeneic hematopoietic cell transplantation. The paper as a whole reports these results and caveats: In some patients, the high TCRbeta diversity seen at day 60 was put down to recipient T cells and intrathymic progenitors that had survived conditioning. The apparently early recovery of alphabetaT-cell counts about two months after transplant reportedly depended on only several hundred rapidly expanded clones that came from non-depleted graft cells. Over the following months the frequencies of hyperexpanded clones went down, and after one year T-cell counts and TCRbeta diversity were mostly credited to newly produced T cells.

The method behind the library was PCR. TCRdb shows the sequencer as Illumina HiSeq 2500. TCR library preparation used molecular barcoding, with unique molecular identifiers applied to normalize quantification of the TCRbeta repertoire. TCRdb trimmed the raw reads at Q25, called clones with MiXCR and kept productive beta chains. Rows with a matching CDR3 protein are joined into one entry that keeps the most common DNA and genes. Across this sample there are some 310,000 distinct CDR3 sequences, with 20% to 30% seen only once. The leading ten clones occupy approximately 11% of the sample. Comments on this clonotype: Its antigen specificity is not known. No much larger clonotype is one base removed from it; base qualities were not supplied.

CDR1 and CDR2, looked up from the germline V gene, are SGHRS and YFSETQ. Between the V and J ends, shortened by 0 bases and 3 bases respectively, the junction contains 9 bases. Taken from cysteine to phenylalanine, the CDR3 has 15 residues. Here the CDR3 DNA is all that survives: 45 bases in frame from base 1. In the paper's terms, the treatment or condition label means: allogeneic hematopoietic cell transplantation with graft depleted of TCRalphabeta T cells and CD19 B cells. TCRalphabeta/CD19-depleted allogeneic hematopoietic cell grafts were given to the transplant recipients, all of whom were children.

Sequences were derived from PBMCs, mostly from graft donor cells, sampled 180 days after TCRalphabeta/CD19-depleted stem cell transplant. The sequence links TRBV5-1 to TRBJ2-2, with no D gene named confidently. The receptor comes from a male patient younger than 18 who had a stem cell transplant for acute lymphoblastic leukemia, so the T cells may come from the graft donor. The DNA sequence is given as TGCGCCAGCAGCTTGGACTGGCGGTACACCGGGGAGCTGTTTTTT. It translates as CASSLDWRYTGELFF.